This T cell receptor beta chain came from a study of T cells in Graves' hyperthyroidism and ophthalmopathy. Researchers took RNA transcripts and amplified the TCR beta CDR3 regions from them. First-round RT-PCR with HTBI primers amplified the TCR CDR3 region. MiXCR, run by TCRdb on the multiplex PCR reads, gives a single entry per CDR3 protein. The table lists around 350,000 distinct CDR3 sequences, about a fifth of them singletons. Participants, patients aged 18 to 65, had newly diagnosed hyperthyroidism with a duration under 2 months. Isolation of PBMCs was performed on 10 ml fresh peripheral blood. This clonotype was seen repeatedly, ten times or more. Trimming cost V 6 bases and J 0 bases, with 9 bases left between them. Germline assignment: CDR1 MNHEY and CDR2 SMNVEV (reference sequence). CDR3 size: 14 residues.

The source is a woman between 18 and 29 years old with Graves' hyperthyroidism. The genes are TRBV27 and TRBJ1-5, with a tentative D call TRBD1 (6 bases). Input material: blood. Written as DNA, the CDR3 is TGTGCCAGCAGGAGGGGGTATAGCAATCAGCCCCAGCATTTT. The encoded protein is CASRRGYSNQPQHF.